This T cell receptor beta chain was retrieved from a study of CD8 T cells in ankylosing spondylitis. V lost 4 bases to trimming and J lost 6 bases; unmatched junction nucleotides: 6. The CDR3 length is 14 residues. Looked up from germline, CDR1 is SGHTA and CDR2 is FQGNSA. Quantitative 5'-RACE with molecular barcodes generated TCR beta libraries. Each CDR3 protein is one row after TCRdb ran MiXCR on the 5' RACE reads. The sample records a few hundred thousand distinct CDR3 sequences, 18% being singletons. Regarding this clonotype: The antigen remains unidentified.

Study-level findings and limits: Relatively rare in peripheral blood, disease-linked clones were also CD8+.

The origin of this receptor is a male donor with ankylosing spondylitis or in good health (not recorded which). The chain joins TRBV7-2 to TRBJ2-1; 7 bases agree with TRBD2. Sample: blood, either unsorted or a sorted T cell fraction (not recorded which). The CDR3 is CASSSLAEINEQFF. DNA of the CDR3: TGTGCCAGCAGCTCGCTAGCGGAGATCAATGAGCAGTTCTTC.